This T cell receptor (beta chain) was recorded in a study of blood T cell repertoires in COVID-19 (dated by TCRdb to about 2020). In the study overall: The collaborator samples originated in the United States, Italy and Spain and spanned the acute and convalescent phases of COVID-19. The material from the prospective study consisted of cDNA or gDNA derived from T cells, B-cell-depleted T cells, or PBMCs. Deeply sampled blood TCRbeta repertoires from subjects exposed to, actively infected with, or recovered from COVID-19 were included in the dataset. A freely available public database, intended as a resource for researchers studying the immune response to SARS-CoV-2, is where the repertoires were released. Samples were obtained from the ongoing ImmuneRACE study (first 160 participants) and from 1,000 to 1,500 subjects provided by 6 global collaborators. The sample metadata nearly always contained a de-identified subject ID, COVID-19 status, age in years and sex. Where available, HLA class I and class II types were obtained from metadata supplied by the sample provider rather than from assay-based typing.

The germline V gene yields SGHRS for CDR1 and YFSETQ for CDR2. V is pruned by 4 bases and J by 5 bases, leaving 7 bases of the junction without a gene match. From the cysteine through the phenylalanine, the CDR3 covers 14 amino acids. The entry retains the CDR3 DNA only, 42 bases that are in frame from base 1. Comments on this clone: Its antigen is currently not known. Per-base qualities were not stored, and no clone one base away is much larger.

In Seattle, one collaborating source enrolled patients while the infection was active and tracked those patients longitudinally over the course of disease. Collaborating institutions collected whole blood in K2EDTA tubes following their own protocols. For TCRbeta analysis, collaborator samples were shipped as frozen whole blood, as isolated PBMCs, or as DNA extracted from either sample type. TCRbeta CDR3 regions were amplified from genomic DNA by means of the immunoSEQ Assay, a bias-controlled multiplex PCR. Per the authors' processing: The number of nucleated cells in each sample was estimated from the amplification of reference gene primers within the assay. Sequence reads were collapsed and filtered to measure the absolute abundance of every unique TCRbeta CDR3 rearrangement. For each sample, productive Simpson clonality was calculated as the square root of Simpson's diversity index over productive rearrangements. TCRdb provides this immuneACCESS table in a form limited to in-frame rearrangements. Some clones are lacking; in checked studies, under half of them reflect an unresolved V gene, and why the rest are absent is not known. The V and J calls and clone size are taken from that table; D and trimming were inferred from the DNA. For this sample the table gives about 130,000 clones, of which 70% to 80% were detected only once. Clones ranked in the top ten supply approximately 5% of the sample.

Results the study describes overall, beyond this receptor: The amount of clinical and demographic metadata varied by source and participant and was provided uncurated.

The source is a woman in her seventies with COVID-19, enrolled during active disease. Input material: peripheral blood. The chain links TRBV5-1 with TRBJ2-7; TRBD1 aligns with 9 central bases. The nucleotides read TGCGCCAGCAGCCCCCGGGACAGGGTCCACGAGCAGTACTTC. Its protein is CASSPRDRVHEQYF. Here the CDR3 is joined to the reference TRBV5-1 and TRBJ2-7 genes, and the full variable domain is: KAGVTQTPRYLIKTRGQQVTLSCSPISGHRSVSWYQQTPGQGLQFLFEYFSETQRNKGNFPGRFSGRQFSNSRSEMNVSTLELGDSALYLCASSPRDRVHEQYFGPGTRLTVT.